A single sample is the source of the 24 T cell receptor beta chains below, sequenced in a study of T cells in localized non-small cell lung cancer. Assay: immunoSEQ multiplex PCR; the TCRdb copy retains only in-frame clones and omits some. In the table there are some 36,000 clones, about nine tenths of which are singletons. The sample here was peripheral blood mononuclear cells, taken before any cancer treatment. These receptors all stem from a male donor at least 60 years old with stage II lung adenocarcinoma.

The chain joins TRBV7-2 to TRBJ2-5, with 14 bases identical to TRBD2. Looked up from germline, CDR1 is SGHTA and CDR2 is FQGNSA. The CDR3 loop spans 16 amino acids. V lost 5 bases to trimming and J lost 4 bases; unmatched junction nucleotides: 6. The CDR3 reads CASSGTSGSGRETQYF. CDR3 bases: TGTGCCAGCAGCGGGACTAGCGGGAGCGGCCGAGAGACCCAGTACTTC.

V is TRBV12-5 and J is TRBJ1-2; TRBD1 is a possible D gene (5 bases). Trimming stripped 5 bases from V and 0 bases from J, with 7 bases between. CDR3 length: 13 residues. Looked up from germline, CDR1 is LGHNT and CDR2 is FRNRAP. CDR3 amino acids: CASGTGANYGYTF. For the CDR3, the DNA is TGTGCTAGTGGTACAGGAGCTAACTATGGCTACACCTTC.

The rearrangement joins TRBV18 to TRBJ1-1, with a weak D call TRBD1 (5 bases). The germline V and J ends were trimmed by 5 bases and 3 bases, with 10 bases remaining between them. Germline V gives CDR1 KGHSH, CDR2 LQKENI. The CDR3 length is 13 residues. The CDR3 coding sequence is TGTGCCAGCTCATGGGACGGCGACACTGAAGCTTTCTTT. Translating it yields CASSWDGDTEAFF.

V and J are TRBV28 and TRBJ2-3, with a possible D match to TRBD1 (6 bases). The CDR3 is 11 residues long. Trimming cost V 6 bases and J 14 bases, with 15 bases left between them. Germline CDR1 is MDHEN and CDR2 is SYDVKM. The CDR3 sequence is CASRASGQPYF. In DNA form, the CDR3 reads TGTGCCAGCAGAGCCTCCGGACAGCCGTATTTT.

V and J are TRBV4-2 and TRBJ2-1, with 10 bases lining up with TRBD2. This CDR3 region has 16 residues. Per germline, CDR1 LGHNA and CDR2 YNFKEQ. J gave up 2 bases and V 5 bases, and 6 bases lay outside the gene matches. The CDR3 reads CASSIKREGPYNEQFF. The CDR3 DNA is TGTGCCAGCAGCATAAAGCGGGAGGGTCCCTACAATGAGCAGTTCTTC.

V and J are TRBV7-9 and TRBJ1-2; 9 positions match TRBD1. CDR3 length: 14 residues. The germline CDR1 and CDR2 sequences are SEHNR and FQNEAQ (reference sequence). Trimming cost V 5 bases and J 7 bases; bases outside gene matches: 8. The CDR3 sequence is CASSVTGGLSGYTF. The CDR3 DNA follows: TGTGCCAGCAGCGTGACAGGGGGGTTGTCTGGCTACACCTTC.

This clone came up a few times. The chain combines TRBV7-9 with TRBJ1-1; no clear D gene. The CDR3 contains 14 residues. With 2 bases removed from V and 1 base from J, the gap between germline ends came to 8 bases. From germline, CDR1 is SEHNR and CDR2 FQNEAQ (reference sequence). The CDR3 DNA follows: TGTGCCAGCAGCTTATACAGAAAGAACACTGAAGCTTTCTTT. Translated, it gives CASSLYRKNTEAFF.

J is TRBJ2-1 and V is TRBV7-9, with 7 bases identical to TRBD1. The length of the CDR3 is 13 residues. Per germline, CDR1 SEHNR and CDR2 FQNEAQ (reference sequence). V lost 4 bases, J lost 11 bases, and 8 bases stayed unmatched. This chain's CDR3 is CASSSGTVSQQFF. The CDR3 bases are TGTGCCAGCAGCTCCGGGACAGTCAGTCAGCAGTTCTTC.

Here the CDR3 reads CASTLEGGDSVSGANVLTF. The CDR3 nucleotides read TGTGCCAGCACCCTAGAAGGAGGGGATAGCGTCTCTGGGGCCAACGTCCTGACTTTC. The gene calls are TRBV27 and TRBJ2-6; TRBD2 is a possible D gene (6 bases). Trimming pared 7 bases from V and 0 bases from J, leaving 22 bases between. Germline loops: CDR1 MNHEY, CDR2 SMNVEV (reference sequence). The CDR3 totals 19 residues.

There are a few counts of this clone. J is TRBJ1-3 and V is TRBV7-3; D possibly corresponds to TRBD1 (6 bases). The germline gives CDR1 SGHTA, CDR2 FQGTGA. This CDR3 is 14 amino acids long. V was trimmed by 5 bases and J by 2 bases, leaving 10 bases between them. The CDR3 coding sequence is TGTGCCAGCAGCCGTACAGGGACTGGAAACACCATATATTTT. Protein: CASSRTGTGNTIYF.

Only a few counts were recorded for this clone. This chain joins TRBV5-1 and TRBJ1-1; D might be TRBD1 (6 bases). Germline V lookup: CDR1 SGHRS, CDR2 YFSETQ. The CDR3 runs 15 residues. Trimming pared 4 bases from V and 3 bases from J, leaving 16 bases between. CDR3 in amino acids: CASSPPGTIDTEAFF. The CDR3 DNA reads as TGCGCCAGCAGCCCCCCCGGGACAATTGACACTGAAGCTTTCTTT.

The chain couples TRBV28 to TRBJ1-1; D uncertain. Per the germline V gene, CDR1 is MDHEN and CDR2 is SYDVKM. The CDR3 extends over 14 amino acids. Trimming took off 3 bases at V and 0 bases at J, with 8 bases between the two ends. The CDR3: CASSFGQVNTEAFF. CDR3 nucleotide sequence: TGTGCCAGCAGTTTTGGTCAGGTGAACACTGAAGCTTTCTTT.

This clone has just one count. This chain uses TRBV6-1 with TRBJ2-1; TRBD2 matches at 8 bases. CDR3 length: 14 amino acids. Germline loops: CDR1 MNHNS, CDR2 SASEGT. V shed 9 bases, J shed 5 bases, and the junction held 9 bases outside the gene matches. Here the CDR3 reads CASPGLAGDNEQFF. CDR3 DNA sequence: TGTGCCAGTCCGGGGCTAGCGGGTGACAATGAGCAGTTCTTC.

The J gene is TRBJ1-4, the V gene TRBV6-6; tentative D call: TRBD1 (5 bases). This CDR3 spans 15 amino acids. V was shortened by 8 bases and J by 5 bases, with 18 bases between the two germline ends. Germline assignment: CDR1 MNHNY and CDR2 SVGAGI (reference sequence). This CDR3 reads CASSQARRLNEKLFF. The DNA of the CDR3 is TGTGCCAGCTCACAGGCCCGCAGACTAAATGAAAAACTGTTTTTT.

The chain carries TRBV27 and TRBJ1-3; the D gene is possibly TRBD1 (5 bases). The ends were cut back, 8 bases at V and 4 bases at J, with 18 bases in the middle. The CDR3 length is 15 residues. Germline assignment: CDR1 MNHEY and CDR2 SMNVEV (reference sequence). The CDR3 is CASGPHARGGNTIYF. CDR3 DNA sequence: TGTGCCAGCGGCCCGCACGCTAGGGGCGGAAACACCATATATTTT.

The chain couples TRBV19 to TRBJ1-2; perhaps TRBD1 as D (6 bases). The CDR3 runs 16 residues. Germline CDR1 and CDR2: LNHDA and SQIVND (reference sequence). V was cut by 5 bases and J by 1 base, with 17 bases left in between. The CDR3 DNA reads TGTGCCAGTAGTTCATCCGGGACATTCCATAACTATGGCTACACCTTC. Its protein is CASSSSGTFHNYGYTF.

As concerns this clone: One end of the junction varies from germline; a read error may be responsible. The chain employs TRBV5-1 and TRBJ1-4; 8 positions agree with TRBD1. The CDR3 runs 17 residues. CDR1 is SGHRS, CDR2 YFSETQ, per germline. The CDR3: CASSPRTGLGTNKKLFF. The CDR3 DNA follows: TGCGCCAGCAGCCCGCGGACAGGGCTTGGGACTAATAAAAAACTGTTTTTT.

This clone was found once. V and J are TRBV30 and TRBJ1-4; 7 bases line up with TRBD1. The CDR3 sequence is 16 residues long. J was trimmed by 8 bases and V by 2 bases; bases with no gene match: 14. Germline V gives CDR1 GTSNPN, CDR2 SVGIG (reference sequence). The CDR3 DNA reads as TGTGCCTGGAGTTGGAGGGGGCGTTCAACTAGAGAAAAACTGTTTTTT. Amino acids: CAWSWRGRSTREKLFF.

This chain uses TRBV6-5 with TRBJ1-4; 11 bases agree with TRBD1. The CDR3 contains 15 residues. Germline V lookup: CDR1 MNHEY, CDR2 SVGAGI. With V trimmed by 0 bases and J by 8 bases, 2 bases remained unmatched. CDR3 in DNA: TGTGCCAGCAGTTACTCGGACAGGGGGCACGAAAAACTGTTTTTT. It encodes CASSYSDRGHEKLFF.

The rearrangement links TRBV2 to TRBJ1-4; 7 bases agree with TRBD1. The CDR3 covers 15 residues. Germline V gene lookup returns CDR1 SNHLY and CDR2 FYNNEI. Trimming at V came to 5 bases and at J to 5 bases, leaving 8 bases not matched to a gene. This chain's CDR3 is CASSKPGQLNEKLFF. DNA for the CDR3: TGTGCCAGCAGTAAACCGGGACAGCTAAATGAAAAACTGTTTTTT.

V usage is TRBV10-1 and J usage is TRBJ2-3; TRBD1 matches at 7 bases. The junction had 0 bases not matched to a gene; V was cut back by 6 bases and J by 3 bases. CDR3 size: 12 residues. Per the germline V gene, CDR1 is WNHNN and CDR2 is SYGVQD (reference sequence). The CDR3 region has the DNA TGCGCCAGCAGGGGACAGACAGATACGCAGTATTTT. Residues: CASRGQTDTQYF.

The chain recombines TRBV5-1 with TRBJ2-3, with TRBD2 matching 8 bases. In germline, CDR1 is SGHRS, CDR2 YFSETQ. Trimming took 3 bases from V and 6 from J; bases not matched to a gene: 6. The length of the CDR3 is 14 residues. The CDR3 coding sequence is TGCGCCAGCAGCTCGGAGCGGGAGCTGGATACGCAGTATTTT. Translating gives CASSSERELDTQYF.

This sequence joins TRBV18 and TRBJ2-5, with 10 bases that match TRBD2. Trimming took 0 bases from V and 3 from J; bases not matched to a gene: 1. The CDR3 covers 15 residues. Per the germline V gene, CDR1 is KGHSH and CDR2 is LQKENI. CDR3 amino acids: CASSPPSGREETQYF. DNA of the CDR3: TGTGCCAGCTCACCACCGAGCGGGAGGGAAGAGACCCAGTACTTC.

The chain links TRBV9 to TRBJ1-1, with 7 positions matching TRBD1. Germline V gene lookup returns CDR1 SGDLS and CDR2 YYNGEE. V lost 4 bases, J lost 3 bases, and 6 bases stayed unmatched. The CDR3 runs 14 residues. CDR3 nucleotide sequence: TGTGCCAGCAGCTTTCAGGGGACAGACACTGAAGCTTTCTTT. Residues: CASSFQGTDTEAFF.